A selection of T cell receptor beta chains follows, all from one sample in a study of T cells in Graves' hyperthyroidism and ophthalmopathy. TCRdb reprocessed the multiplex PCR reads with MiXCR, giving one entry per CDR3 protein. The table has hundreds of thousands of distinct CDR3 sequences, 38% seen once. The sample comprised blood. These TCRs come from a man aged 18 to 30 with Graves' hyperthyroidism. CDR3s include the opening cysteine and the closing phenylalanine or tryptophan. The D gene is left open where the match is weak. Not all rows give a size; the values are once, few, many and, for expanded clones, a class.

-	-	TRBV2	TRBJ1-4	CASSDGQGSEKLFF	TGTGCCAGCAGTGACGGGCAGGGAAGTGAAAAACTGTTTTTT
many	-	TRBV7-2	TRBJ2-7	CASSLVWNEQYF	TGTGCCAGCAGCCTCGTTTGGAACGAGCAGTACTTC
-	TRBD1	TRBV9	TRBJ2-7	CASSGSGQGFEQYF	TGTGCCAGCAGCGGATCGGGACAGGGGTTCGAGCAGTACTTC
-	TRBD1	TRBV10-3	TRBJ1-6	CAISAGQGNSPLHF	TGTGCCATCAGTGCGGGACAGGGGAATTCACCCCTCCACTTT
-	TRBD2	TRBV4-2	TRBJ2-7	CASSQSRGGAAYEQYF	TGTGCCAGCAGCCAGTCAAGGGGAGGGGCCGCCTACGAGCAGTACTTC
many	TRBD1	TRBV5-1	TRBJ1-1	CASKDRGDTEAFF	TGCGCCAGCAAGGACAGGGGAGACACTGAAGCTTTCTTT
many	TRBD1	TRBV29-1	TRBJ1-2	CSVEDPGQAFYGYTF	TGCAGCGTTGAAGATCCGGGACAGGCCTTTTATGGCTACACCTTC
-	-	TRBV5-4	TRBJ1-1	CASCYSGTVNTEAFF	TGTGCCAGCTGCTACTCCGGGACGGTGAACACTGAAGCTTTCTTT
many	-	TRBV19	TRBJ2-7	CASSAGRAPYEQYF	TGTGCCAGTAGTGCAGGGCGGGCACCCTACGAGCAGTACTTC
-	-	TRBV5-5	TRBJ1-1	CASSSLQEGEAFF	TGTGCCAGCAGCTCTTTACAGGAGGGCGAAGCTTTCTTT
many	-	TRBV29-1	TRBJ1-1	CSVEAPGEDTEAFF	TGCAGCGTTGAAGCCCCCGGAGAGGACACTGAAGCTTTCTTT
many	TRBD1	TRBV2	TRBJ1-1	CASTDRVLNTEAFF	TGTGCCAGCACGGACAGGGTTTTGAACACTGAAGCTTTCTTT
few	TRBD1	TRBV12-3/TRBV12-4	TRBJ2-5	CASSATGGLVETQYF	TGTGCCAGCAGCGCGACAGGGGGTTTGGTCGAGACCCAGTACTTC